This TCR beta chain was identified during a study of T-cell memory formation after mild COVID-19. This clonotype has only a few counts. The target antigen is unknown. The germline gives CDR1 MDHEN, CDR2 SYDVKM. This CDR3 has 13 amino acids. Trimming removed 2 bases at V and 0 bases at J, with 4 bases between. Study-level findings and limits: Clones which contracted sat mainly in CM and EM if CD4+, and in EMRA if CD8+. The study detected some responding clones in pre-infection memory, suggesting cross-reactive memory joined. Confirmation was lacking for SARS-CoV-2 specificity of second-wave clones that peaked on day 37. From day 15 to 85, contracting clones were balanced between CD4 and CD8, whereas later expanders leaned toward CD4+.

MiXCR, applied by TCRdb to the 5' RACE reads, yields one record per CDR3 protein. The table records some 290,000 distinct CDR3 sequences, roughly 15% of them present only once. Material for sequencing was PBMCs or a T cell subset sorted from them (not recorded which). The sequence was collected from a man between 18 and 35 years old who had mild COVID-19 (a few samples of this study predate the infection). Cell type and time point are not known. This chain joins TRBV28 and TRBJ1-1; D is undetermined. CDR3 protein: CASSLRLNTEAFF. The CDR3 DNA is TGTGCCAGCAGTTTACGGTTGAACACTGAAGCTTTCTTT.